Listed here are 25 T cell receptor beta chains from one sample, sequenced in a study of shared clonotypes between healthy human individuals. TCRdb's table, derived via immunoSEQ multiplex PCR, lists solely in-frame clones and lacks some. The sample includes over a million clones, 75% to 80% seen only once; the top ten take roughly 0.62%. Sequencing was carried out using memory CD4+ T cells from PBMCs. This sample's subset: CD45RA-negative fraction. Receptor source: a man aged 18 to 30 in good health. Some clones in this sample may be carry-over from other donors' samples.

The chain couples TRBV27 to TRBJ2-7, with D uncertain. Trimming shortened V by 3 bases and J by 4 bases, and 13 bases separated the two germline ends. Germline values: CDR1 MNHEY, CDR2 SMNVEV (reference sequence). The CDR3 extends over 14 amino acids. The CDR3 here is CASSFLGKGYEQYF. CDR3 bases: TGTGCCAGCAGTTTTCTAGGTAAAGGGTACGAGCAGTACTTC.

The V and J genes are TRBV7-9 and TRBJ1-3; D uncertain. Trimming pared 4 bases from V and 7 bases from J, leaving 17 bases between. CDR1 and CDR2 (germline): SEHNR, FQNEAQ (reference sequence). This CDR3 spans 15 amino acids. The DNA of the CDR3 is TGTGCCAGCAGCTCCCAACGCCTGTTTCTGAACACCATATATTTT. It is translated as CASSSQRLFLNTIYF. The variable domain in full, completed from reference TRBV7-9 and TRBJ1-3, reads DTGVSQNPRHKITKRGQNVTFRCDPISEHNRLYWYRQTLGQGPEFLTYFQNEAQLEKSRLLSDRFSAERPKGSFSTLEIQRTEQGDSAMYLCASSSQRLFLNTIYFGEGSWLTVV.

The table lists this clone with a count of one. V gene TRBV27 combines with J gene TRBJ2-7; 13 positions agree with TRBD2. Per the germline V gene, CDR1 is MNHEY and CDR2 is SMNVEV (reference sequence). The CDR3 spans 17 residues. V trimming: 8 bases; J trimming: 2 bases; junction bases outside the gene matches: 12. This CDR3 is CASGWRTSGRTTYEQYF. In nucleotides, the CDR3 is TGTGCCAGCGGCTGGAGGACTAGCGGGAGAACTACCTACGAGCAGTACTTC.

In this sample, this clone turned up a few times. The CDR3 here is CASSYLSTGTEAFF. The CDR3 DNA reads as TGCGCCAGCAGCTACCTCTCCACCGGCACTGAAGCTTTCTTT. The rearrangement joins TRBV5-1 to TRBJ1-1; D remains unclear. Germline-derived CDR1 and CDR2 are SGHRS and YFSETQ. The CDR3 runs 14 residues. Trimming cost V 3 bases and J 4 bases, with 13 bases left between them.

The gene calls are TRBV5-1 and TRBJ2-3; no clear D gene. V lost 0 bases and J 1 base, leaving 6 bases between the germline ends. This CDR3 is built from 14 residues. Per germline, CDR1 SGHRS and CDR2 YFSETQ. The CDR3 is CASSLGKGTDTQYF. In nucleotides, the CDR3 is TGCGCCAGCAGCTTGGGTAAGGGCACAGATACGCAGTATTTT. Complete variable domain (other parts from reference TRBV5-1 and TRBJ2-3): KAGVTQTPRYLIKTRGQQVTLSCSPISGHRSVSWYQQTPGQGLQFLFEYFSETQRNKGNFPGRFSGRQFSNSRSEMNVSTLELGDSALYLCASSLGKGTDTQYFGPGTRLTVL.

CDR3 loop: CASTKRGTGANVLTF. DNA of the CDR3: TGTGCCAGCACCAAAAGGGGAACTGGGGCCAACGTCCTGACTTTC. The V and J genes are TRBV6-6 and TRBJ2-6; D possibly corresponds to TRBD1 (5 bases). In germline, CDR1 is MNHNY, CDR2 SVGAGI (reference sequence). The CDR3 is 15 amino acids. V was clipped by 7 bases and J by 2 bases, with 12 bases between them.

Remarks on this clone: Other nucleotide sequences from this sample produce the same CDR3. This rearrangement joins TRBV5-1 to TRBJ2-1; TRBD2 aligns across 10 bases. The V and J ends lost 3 bases and 2 bases, in that order; junction bases with no gene match: 2. The germline V gene encodes CDR1 SGHRS and CDR2 YFSETQ. The CDR3 consists of 15 residues. The CDR3 DNA sequence: TGCGCCAGCAGCTATCTAGCGGGAGCCTACAATGAGCAGTTCTTC. Translating gives CASSYLAGAYNEQFF.

The rearrangement joins TRBV6-6 to TRBJ1-5; maybe TRBD1 (5 bases). The V gene's germline CDR1 is MNHNY and CDR2 SVGAGI (reference sequence). CDR3 length equals 16 residues. V lost 0 bases to trimming and J lost 5 bases, with 14 bases between them. The CDR3 sequence: CASSYSGVRGDQPQHF. CDR3 DNA sequence: TGTGCCAGCAGTTACTCGGGGGTACGAGGCGATCAGCCCCAGCATTTT.

In this sample, this clone turned up many times. The chain carries TRBV28 and TRBJ1-5; 9 bases are shared with TRBD1. The V segment lost 4 bases and the J segment 11 bases; nucleotides outside the gene matches: 9. Germline-derived CDR1 and CDR2 are MDHEN and SYDVKM. This CDR3 region has 14 residues. In DNA, the CDR3 is TGTGCCAGCAGTTCCGGGACAGGGCCTCGGTCCCAGCATTTT. Residues: CASSSGTGPRSQHF.

With respect to this clone: Other DNA sequences in this specimen translate into the identical CDR3. The rearrangement joins TRBV28 to TRBJ2-1; D is unclear. The CDR3 consists of 12 residues. V lost 8 bases and J lost 5, with 10 bases in between. From germline, CDR1 is MDHEN and CDR2 SYDVKM. CDR3 residues: CASGRPHNEQFF. The CDR3 DNA reads TGTGCCAGCGGCCGGCCTCACAATGAGCAGTTCTTC.

The chain combines TRBV27 with TRBJ2-7; 8 positions match TRBD1. The germline gives CDR1 MNHEY, CDR2 SMNVEV (reference sequence). This CDR3 has 14 amino acids. The J segment lost 6 bases and the V segment lost 1 base, leaving 5 bases of the junction unmatched. The CDR3 bases are TGTGCCAGCAGTTTATGGCAGGGGGCCCCCGAGCAGTACTTC. Residues: CASSLWQGAPEQYF.

The chain recombines TRBV28 with TRBJ1-6, with TRBD1 identical over 10 bases. CDR1 is MDHEN and CDR2 is SYDVKM in the germline V gene. V was clipped by 5 bases and J by 6 bases; unmatched bases: 7. CDR3 size: 16 residues. CDR3 sequence: CASSPTGQGVNSPLHF. Written as DNA, the CDR3 is TGTGCCAGCAGTCCGACCGGACAGGGGGTTAATTCACCCCTCCACTTT.

The V gene is TRBV6-1, the J gene TRBJ2-7; TRBD1 might be the D (5 bases). Germline assignment: CDR1 MNHNS and CDR2 SASEGT. The CDR3 is 14 residues long. V was cut by 10 bases and J by 1 base, with 17 bases left in between. In DNA form, the CDR3 reads TGTGCCACGACAATAAGGGGAAGATCCTACGAGCAGTACTTC. This sequence encodes CATTIRGRSYEQYF.

V and J are TRBV5-1 and TRBJ2-3; D not certain. Per germline, CDR1 SGHRS and CDR2 YFSETQ. This CDR3 is built from 15 residues. Deletions cut 0 bases from V and 0 bases from J, with 8 bases between. The CDR3 spells CASSLGQTSTDTQYF. CDR3 sequence (DNA): TGCGCCAGCAGCTTGGGGCAGACTAGCACAGATACGCAGTATTTT.

As concerns this clone: Other DNA sequences in the sample encode the same CDR3. The J gene is TRBJ2-1, the V gene TRBV7-3; no firm D call. Trimming pared 0 bases from V and 3 bases from J, leaving 6 bases between. Germline V CDR1 and CDR2: SGHTA, FQGTGA. CDR3 length: 14 residues. CDR3 sequence: CASSLTPSYNEQFF. CDR3 nucleotides: TGTGCCAGCAGCTTAACGCCCAGCTACAATGAGCAGTTCTTC.

This chain connects TRBV14 to TRBJ2-4; tentative D call: TRBD2 (6 bases). Trimming stripped 5 bases from V and 4 bases from J, with 15 bases between. CDR1 SGHDN and CDR2 FVKESK come from the germline V gene. The CDR3 totals 15 residues. The chain's CDR3 is CASSTTWDFKNIQYF. For the CDR3, the DNA is TGTGCCAGCAGCACCACATGGGACTTTAAAAACATTCAGTACTTC.

This clone was counted once. This chain joins TRBV28 and TRBJ2-5; D remains ambiguous. CDR1 is MDHEN, CDR2 SYDVKM, per germline. The CDR3 sequence is 18 residues long. Deletions cut 3 bases from V and 0 bases from J, with 20 bases between. This chain's CDR3 is CASSFRTFSLTYQETQYF. Here the CDR3 DNA reads TGTGCCAGCAGTTTCAGAACATTTAGTTTAACGTACCAAGAGACCCAGTACTTC.

This chain connects TRBV28 to TRBJ1-5; tentatively, D is TRBD1 (5 bases). V was shortened by 1 base and J by 7 bases, with 20 bases between the two germline ends. The CDR3 runs 17 residues. Germline CDR1 reads MDHEN; CDR2 reads SYDVKM. The CDR3 sequence is CASSLSAGTAFRQPQHF. CDR3 bases: TGTGCCAGCAGTTTATCAGCAGGGACGGCTTTTAGACAGCCCCAGCATTTT.

This clone appeared a few times. This sequence joins TRBV7-9 and TRBJ1-1; D is uncertain. V was cut by 2 bases and J by 1 base, with 11 bases left in between. The V gene's germline CDR1 is SEHNR and CDR2 FQNEAQ (reference sequence). The CDR3 contains 15 residues. CDR3 protein: CASSLFKGSNTEAFF. The CDR3 nucleotides are TGTGCCAGCAGCTTATTCAAAGGGTCGAACACTGAAGCTTTCTTT.

The chain employs TRBV5-1 and TRBJ2-5, with D possibly TRBD2 on 6 matching bases. This CDR3 is built from 14 residues. V lost 1 base and J lost 7, with 14 bases in between. Per germline, CDR1 SGHRS and CDR2 YFSETQ. The CDR3 spells CASSLQAGPGTQYF. The CDR3 nucleotides read TGCGCCAGCAGCTTGCAGGCGGGGCCCGGGACCCAGTACTTC.

The rearrangement links TRBV27 to TRBJ2-5; D is possibly TRBD1 (5 bases). CDR3 length: 16 residues. The germline CDR1 and CDR2 sequences are MNHEY and SMNVEV (reference sequence). V was pared by 2 bases and J by 1 base, with 14 bases between. The CDR3 region is CASSLRSGRGQETQYF. The CDR3 nucleotides are TGTGCCAGCAGTTTAAGGTCAGGAAGGGGCCAAGAGACCCAGTACTTC.

This chain joins TRBV28 and TRBJ1-3; D unresolved. CDR1 MDHEN and CDR2 SYDVKM come from the germline V gene. The CDR3 is 15 residues long. Between the trimmed V and J ends, which lost 8 bases and 0 bases, there was a span of 14 bases. The CDR3 reads CASYSISYSGNTIYF. In nucleotides, the CDR3 is TGTGCCAGCTACAGCATTTCTTACTCTGGAAACACCATATATTTT.

The rearrangement links TRBV11-1 to TRBJ2-1; D remains unclear. The CDR3 sequence is 16 residues long. CDR1 and CDR2 from the germline V gene are SGHAT and FQDESV (reference sequence). Trimming shortened V by 5 bases and J by 2 bases, and 16 bases separated the two germline ends. CDR3 loop: CASSPDATRPYNEQFF. The CDR3 nucleotides read TGTGCCAGCAGCCCGGACGCAACGAGACCCTACAATGAGCAGTTCTTC.

As DNA, the CDR3 is TGTGCCTGGAGTGTAGTGGATGAAAAACTGTTTTTT. It codes for CAWSVVDEKLFF. V is TRBV30 and J is TRBJ1-4; D gene ambiguous. CDR3 length: 12 amino acids. V dropped 0 bases and J dropped 6 bases, with 5 bases sitting between them. Germline V gene sequence: CDR1 GTSNPN, CDR2 SVGIG (reference sequence).

As to this clone: At the DNA level, this CDR3 is encoded by other sequences in the same sample as well. V gene TRBV5-1 combines with J gene TRBJ2-3; TRBD1 matches 9 bases. Germline V lookup: CDR1 SGHRS, CDR2 YFSETQ. The length of the CDR3 is 15 residues. Trimming removed 1 base from V and 2 bases from J; junction bases left unmatched: 2. CDR3 sequence (DNA): TGCGCCAGCAGCTTGAGGGACAGGGACACAGATACGCAGTATTTT. Translation: CASSLRDRDTDTQYF.